This TCR beta chain was recovered during a study of T cells in Graves' hyperthyroidism and ophthalmopathy (dated by TCRdb to between 2018 and 2021). Broadly, across the study: Peripheral blood was sampled at the time of initial diagnosis, prior to any treatment. Prospective prediction of ophthalmopathy was tested in an independent validation cohort of 18 to 20 hyperthyroidism patients and some 17 patients who later progressed to ophthalmopathy. In roughly six Graves' hyperthyroidism patients, the study also compared T-cell repertoires from thyroid tissue with T-cell repertoires from blood. TCR V-J signatures able to tell the groups apart were searched for in a discovery cohort of 90 to 100 patients, of whom around 42 had Graves' ophthalmopathy and roughly 57 had stable Graves' hyperthyroidism. Once sampling was done, hyperthyroidism patients were given methimazole at a starting dose of 30 mg daily, whereas ophthalmopathy patients were given high-dose intravenous methylprednisolone. TCR Vbeta CDR3 sequencing of roughly 140 peripheral blood samples (over 40 ophthalmopathy, some 75 hyperthyroidism and roughly 17 progressor patients) is reported in the paper. The 100 discovery patients were randomly split 7:3 into training and test sets.

Hyperthyroidism patients were newly diagnosed, had a disease duration of under 2 months, and were aged 18 to 65 years. Any patient with an uncontrolled infection, another autoimmune disease, pregnancy or lactation was excluded. Diagnoses were established on the basis of clinical symptoms, serum thyroxine and TRAb, thyroid ultrasound, and orbital computed tomography. For progressor patients, blood was drawn at the first diagnosis of hyperthyroidism, before any ophthalmopathy symptoms had appeared. PBMCs were isolated from 7.5 to 10 ml of fresh peripheral blood by Ficoll-Paque density gradient centrifugation. Patients classed as progressors first received a Graves' hyperthyroidism diagnosis and then went on to develop ophthalmopathy during follow-up. Total RNA was extracted using Trizol reagent, and RNA quality was assessed on an Agilent 2100 Bioanalyzer. This clonotype was detected ten times or more. No cognate antigen has been identified for it. Per-base qualities were not stored, and no clone one base away is much larger.

Results the study describes overall, beyond this receptor: During validation, the model predicted progression to ophthalmopathy a median of around 7 months ahead of onset, with 70.59% sensitivity and around 72% specificity. In cross-validation, a model built on a 13 V-J signature told ophthalmopathy apart from stable hyperthyroidism with over 85% sensitivity and about 81% specificity, and in testing the same model reached 80%/75%. Blood samples also contained most of the expanded thyroid clonotypes (frequency above 0.001), which suggests that blood repertoires may reflect thyroid immune responses. No statistical method was used to fix the sample size in advance, and group allocation was not hidden from the investigators.

Between the V and J ends, shortened by 0 bases and 8 bases respectively, the junction contains 12 bases. The CDR3 spans 14 residues, from the cysteine through the phenylalanine. Only the CDR3 DNA is retained, 42 bases long and in frame from the first base. CDR1 and CDR2, looked up from the germline V gene, are SGDLS and YYNGEE. TCR beta CDR3 regions were amplified from RNA transcripts. A first-round RT-PCR of the TCR CDR3 used the HTBI primer set with the Qiagen OneStep RT-PCR kit. The libraries were constructed in a second round of multiplex PCR and then size-selected and purified. Paired-end sequencing of the libraries was performed with 100 bp reads on an Illumina HiSeq2000. The source study handled its data this way. SOAPnuke was used to process the raw data, throwing out any read that contained adapters or uncalled bases, had a mean Phred below 15, or lacked an exact constant-primer or identifier match. COPE v1.2.5 was used to merge high-quality paired reads, and clonotypes were defined as unique nucleotide sequences. MiTCR v1.1 was used to align clonotypes to the IMGT TRBV, TRBD and TRBJ reference segments. The analysis was restricted to V-J combinations with a frequency above 0.0001, which together covered 99% to 99.2% of the repertoires. A TCS score was defined as the ratio of F50 (clonal expansion) to E x V (chaos), with BLOSUM62-based TCRdist applied between CDR3 peptides within each V-J. Welch's t-statistics and random forest reduced just over 500 V-J features to about 12, which were used in a naive Bayes classifier (R e1071). The raw public reads went through TCRdb reprocessing: fastp at Q25, MiXCR clone calling, in-frame beta chains kept. Duplicate CDR3 protein sequences are folded into a single record with the most common DNA and genes. The V and J calls here are based on TCRdb, not the publication. Here the sample has more than 300,000 distinct CDR3 sequences; about 17% occur a single time. Of the sample, approximately 30% is held by the ten largest clones.

The rearrangement combines TRBV9 with TRBJ2-1; 7 matching bases give a weak D call of TRBD1. This clonotype was obtained from a woman aged 30 to 39 with Graves' hyperthyroidism that later progressed to Graves' ophthalmopathy. Sequencing was done on a sample of blood. The CDR3 amino acid sequence is: CASSVGGGGDEQFF. The base sequence is TGTGCCAGCAGCGTAGGAGGGGGCGGGGATGAGCAGTTCTTC.